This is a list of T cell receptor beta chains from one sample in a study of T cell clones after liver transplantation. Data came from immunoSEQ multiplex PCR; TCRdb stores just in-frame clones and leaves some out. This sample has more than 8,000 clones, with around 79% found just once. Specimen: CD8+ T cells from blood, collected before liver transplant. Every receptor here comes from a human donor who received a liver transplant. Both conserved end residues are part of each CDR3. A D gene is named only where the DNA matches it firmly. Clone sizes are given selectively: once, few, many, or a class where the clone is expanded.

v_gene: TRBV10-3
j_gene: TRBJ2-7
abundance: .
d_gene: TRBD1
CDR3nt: TGTGCCATCAGTCACCCCGGGACAGACTACGAGCAGTACTTC
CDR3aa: CAISHPGTDYEQYF

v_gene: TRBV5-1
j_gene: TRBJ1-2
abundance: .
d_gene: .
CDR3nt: TGCGCCAGCAGCGGGGAACAGGTAGACTATATAGCTAACTATGGCTACACCTTC
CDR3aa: CASSGEQVDYIANYGYTF

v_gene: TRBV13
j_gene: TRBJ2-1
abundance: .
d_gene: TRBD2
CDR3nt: TGTGCCAGCAGCCGTACTAGCGAGAGGGCGAGTGAGCAGTTCTTC
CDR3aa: CASSRTSERASEQFF

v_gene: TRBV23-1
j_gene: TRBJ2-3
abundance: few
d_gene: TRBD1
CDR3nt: TGCGCCAGCAGTGTTTCCGACAGGGGACTCACAGATACGCAGTATTTT
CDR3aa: CASSVSDRGLTDTQYF

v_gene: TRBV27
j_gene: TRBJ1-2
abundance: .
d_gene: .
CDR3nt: TGTGCCAGCAGCTCACTACAGGGTCACTATGGCTACACCTTC
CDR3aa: CASSSLQGHYGYTF

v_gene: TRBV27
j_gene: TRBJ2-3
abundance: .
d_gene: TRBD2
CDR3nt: TGTGCAAGTCAACGGGAGGGCACAGATACGCAGTATTTT
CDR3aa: CASQREGTDTQYF

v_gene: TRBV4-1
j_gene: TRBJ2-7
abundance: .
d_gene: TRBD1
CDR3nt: TGCGCCAGCAGCCACGGGACAGGGGCCTACGAGCAGTACTTC
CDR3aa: CASSHGTGAYEQYF

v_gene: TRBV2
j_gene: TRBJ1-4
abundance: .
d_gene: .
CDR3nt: TGTGCCAGCAGTGGAGGGGAACTTAATGAAAAACTGTTTTTT
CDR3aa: CASSGGELNEKLFF

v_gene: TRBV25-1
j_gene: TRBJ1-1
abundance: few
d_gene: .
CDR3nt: TGTGCCAGCATCGGCGGTCAGGGGAACACTGAAGCTTTCTTT
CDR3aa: CASIGGQGNTEAFF

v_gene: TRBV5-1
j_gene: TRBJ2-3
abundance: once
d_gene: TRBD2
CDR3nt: TGCGCCAGCAGCCCGGGACTAGCGGGCTGGACAGATACGCAGTATTTT
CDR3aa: CASSPGLAGWTDTQYF

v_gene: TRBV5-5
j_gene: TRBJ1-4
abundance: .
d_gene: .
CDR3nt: TGTGCCAGCAGCCCAAGGATGGGAGAAAAACTGTTTTTT
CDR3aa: CASSPRMGEKLFF

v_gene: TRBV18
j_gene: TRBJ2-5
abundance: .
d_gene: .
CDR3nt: TGTGCCAGCTCACCTGTCGAAGAAGAGACCCAGTACTTC
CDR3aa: CASSPVEEETQYF

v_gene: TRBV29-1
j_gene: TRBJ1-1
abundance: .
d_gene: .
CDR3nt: TGCAGCGCCATCCCCCCGAACACTGAAGCTTTCTTT
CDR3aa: CSAIPPNTEAFF

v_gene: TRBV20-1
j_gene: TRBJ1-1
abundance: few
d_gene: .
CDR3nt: TGCAGTGCATTCCATGGCCCCAGAGCTTTCTTT
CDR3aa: CSAFHGPRAFF

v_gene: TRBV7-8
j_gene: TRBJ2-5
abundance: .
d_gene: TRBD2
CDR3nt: TGTGCCAGCAGCTTAGCGGGGAGCGGGAAAGAGACCCAGTACTTC
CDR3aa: CASSLAGSGKETQYF

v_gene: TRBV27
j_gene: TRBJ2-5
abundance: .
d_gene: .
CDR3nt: TGTGCCAGCAGTTTATCTACGTGGGGGAGCCAGTACTTC
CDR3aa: CASSLSTWGSQYF

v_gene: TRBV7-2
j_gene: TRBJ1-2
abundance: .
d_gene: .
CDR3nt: TGTGCCAGCAGCTTAAACAGCGGGGGTACCTATGGCTACACCTTC
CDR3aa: CASSLNSGGTYGYTF

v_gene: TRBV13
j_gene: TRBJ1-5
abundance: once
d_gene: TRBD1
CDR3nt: TGTGCCAGCAGCTTAGCGGGGACAGGGAGTCAGCCCCAGCATTTT
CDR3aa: CASSLAGTGSQPQHF

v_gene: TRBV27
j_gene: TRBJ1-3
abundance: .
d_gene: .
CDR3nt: TGTGCCAGCAGCTTAAGTTGGTCAGGGCCTGGAAACACCATATATTTT
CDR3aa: CASSLSWSGPGNTIYF

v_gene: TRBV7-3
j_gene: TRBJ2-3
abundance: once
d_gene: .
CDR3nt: TGTGCCAGCAGCTTGGCGGGGGCCAGCACAGATACGCAGTATTTT
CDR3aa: CASSLAGASTDTQYF

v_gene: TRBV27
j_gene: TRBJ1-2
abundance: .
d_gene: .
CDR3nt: TGTGCCAGCAGGCCTCCGGGGACGAATGGCTACACCTTC
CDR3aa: CASRPPGTNGYTF

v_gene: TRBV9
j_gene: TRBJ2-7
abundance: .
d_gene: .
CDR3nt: TGTGCCAGCAGCGTGTCGGGGGGCGTCGACGAGCAGTACTTC
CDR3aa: CASSVSGGVDEQYF

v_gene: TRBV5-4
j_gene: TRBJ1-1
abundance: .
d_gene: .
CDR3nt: TGTGCCAGCAGCTTGGGCACTGAAGCTTTCTTT
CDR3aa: CASSLGTEAFF

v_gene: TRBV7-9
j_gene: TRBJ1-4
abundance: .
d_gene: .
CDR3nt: TGTGCCAGCAGCTTAGGAGGGCAGGCCGCGAATGAAAAACTGTTTTTT
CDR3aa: CASSLGGQAANEKLFF

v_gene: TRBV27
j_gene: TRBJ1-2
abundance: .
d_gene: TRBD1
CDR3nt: TGTGCCAGCAGTTCTGGACAGGGGGCTAATGGCTACACCTTC
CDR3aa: CASSSGQGANGYTF

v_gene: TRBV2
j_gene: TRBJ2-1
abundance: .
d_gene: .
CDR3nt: TGTGCCAGCAGGGGGGTCCCAAACAATGAGCAGTTCTTC
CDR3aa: CASRGVPNNEQFF